The TCR beta chain described here comes from a study of blood T cell repertoires in COVID-19. Study as a whole: COVID-19 samples collected from the United States, Italy and Spain covered acute and convalescent phases. From T cells, B-cell-depleted T cells, or PBMCs came the material, which was cDNA or gDNA.

V was pared by 2 bases and J by 0 bases, with 5 bases of the junction left unmatched. Germline V gene lookup returns CDR1 SGHRS and CDR2 YFSETQ. The CDR3 spans 15 residues. Using immunoSEQ multiplex PCR, the repertoire was profiled, and TCRdb retains in-frame clones only, with some absent. The sample has about 360,000 clones, about 87% seen once. The chain recombines TRBV5-1 with TRBJ2-7, with 7 positions matching TRBD1. This sequence originates from a human donor in a cohort sampled during active COVID-19. The sequencing sample was made of peripheral blood. The CDR3 DNA follows: TGCGCCAGCAGCTTATCGGGACAGTTCTCCTACGAGCAGTACTTC. Its translation: CASSLSGQFSYEQYF.